This T cell receptor (beta chain) was obtained from a study of T cell changes during pregnancy in multiple sclerosis. Clones were sequenced by immunoSEQ multiplex PCR, and TCRdb holds only the in-frame ones, with some missing. Seen here are approximately 90,000 clones, 91% observed once, and the top ten hold less than 2%. Per the germline V gene, CDR1 is LGHNA and CDR2 is YNFKEQ. V was shortened by 2 bases and J by 1 base, with 9 bases between the two germline ends. This CDR3 has 14 residues. This clonotype was obtained from a female donor in good health, enrolled as a control in a pregnancy study. The input for sequencing was peripheral blood, taken after pregnancy. The rearrangement links TRBV4-2 to TRBJ2-7; D unresolved. Here the CDR3 reads CASSQSTNSYEQYF. The CDR3 DNA reads as TGTGCCAGCAGCCAATCGACAAATTCCTACGAGCAGTACTTC.